This TCR beta chain was retrieved from a study of T cell repertoires in cytomegalovirus infection. Across the whole study: In public TCR beta signatures, there were indications of both CMV infection and matching HLA type.

This CDR3 comprises 16 residues. Germline CDR1 and CDR2: MNHEY and SMNVEV (reference sequence). Deletions cut 0 bases from V and 1 base from J, with 10 bases between. TCRdb fed the reads into MiXCR, producing one record per CDR3 protein. Of approximately 500,000 distinct CDR3 sequences in the sample, approximately 16% were seen once. As to this clonotype: The antigen is undetermined.

Study conclusions and caveats: People with CMV and the relevant HLA were identified by cumulative public TCR beta family frequency. The study found HLA-C-restricted CMV-specific TCR beta clonotypes dominating the ex vivo response.

The sequenced sample was CD8+ T cells from PBMCs. The TCR sequence derives from a human donor in good health (CMV status not recorded). Some clones in this sample may be carry-over from other donors' samples. The rearrangement links TRBV27 to TRBJ1-5, with D maybe TRBD1 (5 bases). In nucleotides, the CDR3 is TGTGCCAGCAGTTTATCGTCCGGGGGAAGCAATCAGCCCCAGCATTTT. It yields the protein CASSLSSGGSNQPQHF.